This TCR beta chain comes out of a study of cytomegalovirus exposure and HLA in healthy donors. General observations from the study: Clusters of TCRs from the first cohort tended to co-occur in the roughly 120 validation repertoires (as a later analysis found).

The CDR3 is 15 amino acids. Germline V gene lookup returns CDR1 SGHTA and CDR2 FQGTGA. V lost 0 bases to trimming and J lost 5 bases; unmatched junction nucleotides: 5. A remark on this clone: Its matching antigen is unknown.

The assay was immunoSEQ multiplex PCR, and TCRdb's table has in-frame clones only and misses some. This sample has more than 95,000 clones, with more than 95% found just once. The sequencing sample was made of PBMCs. This sequence joins TRBV7-3 and TRBJ2-7; 9 bases are a match to TRBD1. The source is a man aged 18 to 29 in good health and CMV-seronegative. The CDR3 here is CASSLTGQGYNEQYF. CDR3 bases: TGTGCCAGCAGCTTAACGGGACAGGGTTACAACGAGCAGTACTTC.